What follows are 6 T cell receptor beta chains derived from one specimen sequenced in a study of blood T cell repertoires in COVID-19. Sequenced by immunoSEQ multiplex PCR; TCRdb stores in-frame clones only, minus some. The sample contains fewer than 400,000 clones, 85% to 90% of which appear only once. Sequencing used peripheral blood. The receptors here all came from a woman aged 30 to 39 with COVID-19, enrolled during active disease.

The gene calls are TRBV28 and TRBJ2-7; the match to TRBD2 covers 7 bases. V was pared by 6 bases and J by 7 bases, with 9 bases of the junction left unmatched. This CDR3 is 13 amino acids long. CDR1 MDHEN and CDR2 SYDVKM come from the germline V gene. CDR3 sequence reads: CASSFTGEGEQYF. DNA of the CDR3: TGTGCCAGCAGCTTTACGGGGGAGGGGGAGCAGTACTTC.

This sequence joins TRBV19 and TRBJ2-7; D is uncertain. Trimming shortened V by 0 bases and J by 6 bases, and 9 bases separated the two germline ends. The length of the CDR3 is 13 residues. Per the germline V gene, CDR1 is LNHDA and CDR2 is SQIVND (reference sequence). Here the CDR3 DNA reads TGTGCCAGTAGTATAGATCATAAGCGCGAGCAGTACTTC. It yields the protein CASSIDHKREQYF.

This clone showed up just a few times. This chain joins TRBV19 and TRBJ1-5, with D maybe TRBD1 (6 bases). Germline CDR1 and CDR2: LNHDA and SQIVND (reference sequence). The CDR3 totals 16 residues. The V gene lost 1 base and the J gene lost 5 bases, with 15 bases spanning the gap. DNA for the CDR3: TGTGCCAGTAGTATAGTCGGAAGGGGGGGCGATCAGCCCCAGCATTTT. Translated, it gives CASSIVGRGGDQPQHF.

The J gene is TRBJ2-1, the V gene TRBV6-5, with D hard to call. Germline CDR1 reads MNHEY; CDR2 reads SVGAGI. The CDR3 length is 14 residues. Trimming pared 8 bases from V and 2 bases from J, leaving 13 bases between. DNA of the CDR3: TGTGCCAGCCGGTCCCGAGGCCCCTACAATGAGCAGTTCTTC. Translated, it gives CASRSRGPYNEQFF.

The rearrangement uses TRBV2 and TRBJ2-1; the match to TRBD2 covers 11 bases. Germline V lookup: CDR1 SNHLY, CDR2 FYNNEI. V shed 5 bases and J 7 bases; nucleotides not matched to a gene: 10. This CDR3 has 16 amino acids. The CDR3 DNA reads as TGTGCCAGCAGTATCGGGACTAGCGGCTTTGGGAATGAGCAGTTCTTC. Protein: CASSIGTSGFGNEQFF.

The genes are TRBV6-4 and TRBJ2-1; D may be TRBD2 (6 bases). The germline V gene has CDR1 MRHNA and CDR2 SNTAGT. Trimming removed 0 bases at V and 1 base at J, with 10 bases between. The CDR3 runs 16 residues. The CDR3 nucleotides are TGTGCCAGCAGTGACTCGGCGCGGGGATCCTACAATGAGCAGTTCTTC. It encodes CASSDSARGSYNEQFF.